In this sample, the clone carrying this T cell receptor beta chain turned up many times. The antigen remains unidentified. PCR was performed a second time for roughly 7 to 11 cycles using a sample-barcoded 5' primer and a J-beta primer mix. Each cDNA molecule was tagged by a template-switch adaptor with 12 random nucleotides. TCRdb called the 5' RACE reads again in MiXCR, with one record for every CDR3 protein. In the table there are more than 800,000 distinct CDR3 sequences, roughly 26% of which are singletons. This record comes from a study of blood T cells in healthy people across ages. The CDR3 extends over 16 amino acids. Germline V gives CDR1 MNHNS, CDR2 SASEGT. Trimming took 5 bases from V and 2 from J; bases not matched to a gene: 6. Study-wide results and limits: PBMCs went unsorted, and a conclusive naive versus antigen-experienced comparison was therefore prevented.

The chain is built from TRBV6-1 and TRBJ2-3; 11 positions agree with TRBD2. Sequencing input: blood. The sequence was obtained from a woman older than 75 in good health. The CDR3 is CASSRASGGFTDTQYF. The CDR3 region has the DNA TGTGCCAGCAGTCGGGCTAGCGGGGGGTTCACAGATACGCAGTATTTT.